This T cell receptor beta chain was sequenced during a study of cytomegalovirus exposure and HLA in healthy donors. Study-level results: In vitro data verified a few CMV-associated chains as specific for CMV antigens.

PCR employed 60 Vbeta and 13 Jbeta primers. Libraries were prepared by immunoSEQ multiplex PCR; TCRdb keeps only in-frame clonotypes and omits some of them. The sample records roughly 99,000 clones, about three quarters being singletons. Germline CDR1 reads MNHEY; CDR2 reads SMNVEV (reference sequence). The germline V and J ends were trimmed by 5 bases and 0 bases, with 5 bases remaining between them. The CDR3 is 14 residues long. As for this clone: Its antigen is undetermined.

The rearrangement joins TRBV27 to TRBJ2-6; D unclear. The specimen sequenced was PBMCs. This receptor was taken from a man in his sixties in good health and CMV-seropositive. DNA for the CDR3: TGTGCCAGCAGTCCCTTCTCTGGGGCCAACGTCCTGACTTTC. It yields the protein CASSPFSGANVLTF.